These T cell receptor beta chains were read from a single sample in a study of tumor and adjacent non-tumor tissue in lung cancer. TCRdb re-derived calls from the multiplex PCR reads in MiXCR, one entry per CDR3 protein. In the table there are fewer than 150,000 distinct CDR3 sequences, about 71% of which are singletons. The sample taken for sequencing was lung tumor tissue. All receptors derive from a man in his 60s with small cell lung cancer. CDR3s include the opening cysteine and the closing phenylalanine or tryptophan. D genes are given only for firm matches. The size field is filled for only some rows; it gives once, few, many or a size class.

j_gene | v_gene | abundance | d_gene | CDR3nt | CDR3aa
TRBJ2-2 | TRBV4-1 | . | . | TGCGCCAGCAGCCAGCCGTCGGGCCCCGGGGAGCTGTTTTTT | CASSQPSGPGELFF
TRBJ1-1 | TRBV6-1 | . | . | TGTGCCAGCAGTGTTGGGACCGCACAGTTCTTCTTT | CASSVGTAQFFF
TRBJ1-2 | TRBV6-1 | once | TRBD1 | TGTGCCAACAGTGAAACATGGGACAGGGGCGGCTACACCTTC | CANSETWDRGGYTF
TRBJ2-1 | TRBV30 | . | . | TGTGCCTCCCGTAGTTACAGTGAGCAGTTCTTC | CASRSYSEQFF
TRBJ2-1 | TRBV6-1 | . | . | TGTGTCAGCATCTTTAGCGGTAGTAGGAATGAGCTGTTCTTC | CVSIFSGSRNELFF
TRBJ2-1 | TRBV11-2 | . | TRBD2 | TGTGCCAGCAACTTAGTAATAGCGGGAGTGGTTGAGCAGTTCTTC | CASNLVIAGVVEQFF
TRBJ1-1 | TRBV5-1 | . | TRBD1 | TGCGCCAGCAGCGCCCAGGGGGCGGGCACTGAAGCTTTCTTT | CASSAQGAGTEAFF
TRBJ2-5 | TRBV7-8 | few | . | TGTGCCAGCAGCGTGGACCGGGGGGAGACCCAGTACTTC | CASSVDRGETQYF
TRBJ2-5 | TRBV30 | few | TRBD2 | TGTGCCTGGAGAGCGGGACTAGCGGGAGGACAAGAGACTCAGTACTTC | CAWRAGLAGGQETQYF
TRBJ1-3 | TRBV2 | many | TRBD1 | TGTGCCAGCAGTGCCGGGACAGGCTCTGGAAACACCATATATTTT | CASSAGTGSGNTIYF
TRBJ2-1 | TRBV29-1 | . | TRBD2 | TGCAGCGTACGGGCTAGCGGGAGGATCGATGAGCAATCCTTC | CSVRASGRIDEQSF
TRBJ2-1 | TRBV11-2 | once | . | TGTACCAGCAGCTCCGGGACCGCGGGTCTCCCCAATGAGCAGTCCTTC | CTSSSGTAGLPNEQSF
TRBJ2-1 | TRBV6-2/TRBV6-3 | . | . | TGTTCCAGCAGTTACCGGTTGGGGGCTAAGGTTGAGCAGTTCTTC | CSSSYRLGAKVEQFF
TRBJ1-1 | TRBV5-5 | . | . | TGTGCCAGCAGCTTGGAGCCAATGAACACTGAAGCTTTCTTT | CASSLEPMNTEAFF
TRBJ2-5 | TRBV11-1 | . | . | TGTGGCAGCAGTCGAAACAGAGTAGGAGAGACCCAGTACTTC | CGSSRNRVGETQYF
TRBJ2-7 | TRBV28 | . | TRBD1 | TGTGCCAGCAGAGCTCCGGGACAGGGGGAAGACGAGCAGCACTTC | CASRAPGQGEDEQHF
TRBJ2-1 | TRBV12-3/TRBV12-4 | . | . | TGTGCCTGCAGTTTATGGGTCGTCGGCGGGGATGAGCAGTTCTTC | CACSLWVVGGDEQFF
TRBJ1-2 | TRBV7-3 | few | TRBD1 | TGTGCCAGCAGCTTGGACAGGGGAAATGATGGCTACACCTTC | CASSLDRGNDGYTF
TRBJ2-3 | TRBV11-2 | . | TRBD2 | TGTGCCAGCAGCTATACCCTCGGTGGTGGGAGGGAAACCGGCTTCACAGATACGCAGTATTTT | CASSYTLGGGRETGFTDTQYF
TRBJ1-1 | TRBV7-9 | . | TRBD1 | TGTGCCAGCGGCTCCGGGACAGGAGCTTTCTTT | CASGSGTGAFF
TRBJ2-2 | TRBV6-5 | . | . | TGTGCCAGCAGCCCCCGAGAGCGGATGAACACCGGGGAGCTGTTTTTT | CASSPRERMNTGELFF
TRBJ2-3 | TRBV11-2 | . | . | TGTGCCAGCAGACTCGAGGGGTCAGATGCGCAGTATTTT | CASRLEGSDAQYF
TRBJ2-1 | TRBV6-1 | . | . | TGTGCCAACACTTATTTAGCGAGGGCCTACAATGAACAGTTCTTC | CANTYLARAYNEQFF
TRBJ1-1 | TRBV29-1 | once | . | TGCAGCGGAGCTCTACGAACTGAAGCTTTCTTT | CSGALRTEAFF
TRBJ2-7 | TRBV11-3 | once | TRBD1 | TGCGCCAGCAGCCCGGGACAGAGTATCTGCGAGCAGTACTTC | CASSPGQSICEQYF
TRBJ2-7 | TRBV12-3/TRBV12-4 | . | TRBD2 | TGTGCCAGCAGTTTAAGGAGTGGGACAGGACTAGCGGGAGATAGGAGCTACGAGCAGTACTTC | CASSLRSGTGLAGDRSYEQYF
TRBJ2-2 | TRBV5-1 | . | TRBD2 | TGCGTCAGCAGTGGTAGCGGGACTACCACCGGGGAGCTGTTTTTT | CVSSGSGTTTGELFF
TRBJ2-3 | TRBV20-1 | many | TRBD2 | TGCAGTGCTTCAAGGACTAGCGGGCGCACAGATACGCAGTATTTT | CSASRTSGRTDTQYF
TRBJ1-3 | TRBV11-2 | . | . | TGTGCCAGCAGCTCCCAGTCGGTGAACACTATATATTTT | CASSSQSVNTIYF
TRBJ1-5 | TRBV11-2 | . | TRBD1 | TGTGCCAGCAGCTACAGGGGGCGTAGCACAGATACGCAGCATTTT | CASSYRGRSTDTQHF
TRBJ2-1 | TRBV6-5 | . | . | TGTGCCAGCAGGGGGTTGGGGGCCGCAGGGCACAATGAGCAGTTCTTC | CASRGLGAAGHNEQFF
TRBJ2-1 | TRBV24-1 | . | . | TGTGCCATCAGTGTAGCGCGAGGGCCCTACAATGAGCAGTTCTTC | CAISVARGPYNEQFF
TRBJ2-1 | TRBV12-3/TRBV12-4 | once | . | TGTGCCAGCAGCCGCTACAATGGGCACTTCTTC | CASSRYNGHFF
TRBJ2-1 | TRBV4-2 | . | TRBD2 | TGTGCCAGTAGCCAAGACCCCCGGACTAGCGGGAGGGCCCTCCACGATGAGCAGTTCTTC | CASSQDPRTSGRALHDEQFF
TRBJ1-3 | TRBV5-4 | . | . | TGTGCCAGCAGCTCATCTGGGGAAGGAAACACCATATATTTT | CASSSSGEGNTIYF
TRBJ2-2 | TRBV10-3 | . | . | TGTGCCATCCGGGCTGGACCGATAACGGGCGGGGAGCTGTTTTTT | CAIRAGPITGGELFF
TRBJ1-4 | TRBV20-1 | . | . | TGCAGTGCTAGCAGTGCAACTAATGAAAAACTGTTTTTT | CSASSATNEKLFF
TRBJ2-7 | TRBV11-2 | many | . | TGTGCCAGCAGCTTGGTATGGGGGGTAAACTACGAGCAGTACTTC | CASSLVWGVNYEQYF
TRBJ1-5 | TRBV6-5 | many | . | TGTGCCAGCAGTTACATCAGGGGTGGTCAGCCCCAGCATTTT | CASSYIRGGQPQHF
TRBJ2-1 | TRBV29-1 | . | . | TGCAGCGTGGACGAGGGGGTCAAAGAGCAGTTCTTC | CSVDEGVKEQFF
TRBJ2-5 | TRBV5-1 | . | . | TGCGCCAGCAGCCCGGGGGTGCATCCCGAAGAGACCCAGTACTTC | CASSPGVHPEETQYF
TRBJ1-1 | TRBV5-1 | many | . | TGCGCCAGCAGCTTAGAGGGCCGGAACACTGAAGCTTTCTTT | CASSLEGRNTEAFF
TRBJ1-5 | TRBV28 | . | TRBD1 | TGTGCCAGCAGTAAACAGGGGGCGTTCAATCAGCCCCAGCATTTT | CASSKQGAFNQPQHF
TRBJ2-6 | TRBV12-3/TRBV12-4 | few | . | TGTGCCAGCAGTTTATTTGCCGGGTCGGGGGCCAACGTCCTGACTTTC | CASSLFAGSGANVLTF
TRBJ2-1 | TRBV12-3/TRBV12-4 | . | . | TGTGCCAGCAGTTTCGATTGCTACAATAAGCAGTTCTTC | CASSFDCYNKQFF
TRBJ2-1 | TRBV11-2 | many | . | TGTGCCAGCAGCCCGCAGAGGGCCAAGCAGTTCTTC | CASSPQRAKQFF